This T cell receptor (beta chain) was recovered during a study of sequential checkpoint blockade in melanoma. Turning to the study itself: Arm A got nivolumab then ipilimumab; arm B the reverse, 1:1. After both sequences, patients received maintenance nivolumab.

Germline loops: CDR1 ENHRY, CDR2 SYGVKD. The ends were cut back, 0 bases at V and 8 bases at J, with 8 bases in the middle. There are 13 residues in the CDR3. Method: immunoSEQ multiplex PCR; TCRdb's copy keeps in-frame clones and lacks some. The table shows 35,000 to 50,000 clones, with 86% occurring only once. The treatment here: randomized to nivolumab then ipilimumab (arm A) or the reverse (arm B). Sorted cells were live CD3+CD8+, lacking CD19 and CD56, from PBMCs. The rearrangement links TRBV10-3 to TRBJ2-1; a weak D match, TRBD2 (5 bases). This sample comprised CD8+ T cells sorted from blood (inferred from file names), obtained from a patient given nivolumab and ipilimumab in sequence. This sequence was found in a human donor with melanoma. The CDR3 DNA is TGTGCCATCAGTGAGTCGGAGGTCCATGAGCAGTTCTTC. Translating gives CAISESEVHEQFF.